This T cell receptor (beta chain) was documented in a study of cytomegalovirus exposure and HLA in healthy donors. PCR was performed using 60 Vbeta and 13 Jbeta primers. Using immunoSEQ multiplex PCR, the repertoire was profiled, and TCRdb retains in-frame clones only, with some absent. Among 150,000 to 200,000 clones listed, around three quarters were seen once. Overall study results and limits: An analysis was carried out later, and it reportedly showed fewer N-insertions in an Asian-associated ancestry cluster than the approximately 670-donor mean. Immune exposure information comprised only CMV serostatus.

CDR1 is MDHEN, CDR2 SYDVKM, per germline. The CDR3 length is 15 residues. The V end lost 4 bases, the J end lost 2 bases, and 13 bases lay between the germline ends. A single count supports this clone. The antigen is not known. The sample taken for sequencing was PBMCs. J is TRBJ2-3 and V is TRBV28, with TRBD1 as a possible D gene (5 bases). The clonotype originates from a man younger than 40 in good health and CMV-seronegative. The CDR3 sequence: CASSWGSGPTDTQYF. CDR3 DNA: TGTGCCAGCAGTTGGGGATCAGGGCCCACAGATACGCAGTATTTT.